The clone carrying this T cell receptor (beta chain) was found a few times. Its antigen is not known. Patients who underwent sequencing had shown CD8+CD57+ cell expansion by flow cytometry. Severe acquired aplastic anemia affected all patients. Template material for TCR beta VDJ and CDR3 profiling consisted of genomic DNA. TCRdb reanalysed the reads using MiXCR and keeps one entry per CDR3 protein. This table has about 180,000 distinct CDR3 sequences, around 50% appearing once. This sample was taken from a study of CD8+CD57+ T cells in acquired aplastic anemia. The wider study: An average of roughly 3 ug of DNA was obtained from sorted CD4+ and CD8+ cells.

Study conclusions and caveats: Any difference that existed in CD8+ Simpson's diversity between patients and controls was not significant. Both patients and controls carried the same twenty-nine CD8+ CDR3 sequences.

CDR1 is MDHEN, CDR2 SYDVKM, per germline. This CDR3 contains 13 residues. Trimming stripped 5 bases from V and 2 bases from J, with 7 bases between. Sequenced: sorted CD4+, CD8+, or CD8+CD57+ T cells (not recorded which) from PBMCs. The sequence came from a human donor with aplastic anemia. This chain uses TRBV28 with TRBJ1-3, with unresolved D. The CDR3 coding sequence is TGTGCCAGCAGTACCGCGCCTGGAAACACCATATATTTT. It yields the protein CASSTAPGNTIYF.